What follows describes a single TCR beta chain. Across several immunoSEQ plates, the genomic DNA of each subset was split evenly. The method was immunoSEQ multiplex PCR; TCRdb's version includes in-frame clones alone and lacks a portion of them. The profile shows about 2.2 million clones, 90% to 95% of them singletons. These data originate in a study of shared clonotypes between healthy human individuals. CDR3 length equals 17 residues. The V gene lost 1 base and the J gene lost 0 bases, with 12 bases spanning the gap. CDR1 and CDR2 (germline): MDHEN, SYDVKM. Terminally differentiated effector memory CD45RA+ cells were excluded from the naive CD8 cells, which were CD45RO-negative and positively selected for CCR7.

Sequenced input: naive CD8+ T cells from PBMCs. The origin of this receptor is a man aged 18 to 30 in good health. Some clones in this sample may be carry-over from other donors' samples. The V call is TRBV28, the J call TRBJ1-4, with unresolved D. CDR3 nucleotides: TGTGCCAGCAGTTTATTCACAATCCTGGCAACTAATGAAAAACTGTTTTTT. Its protein product is CASSLFTILATNEKLFF.